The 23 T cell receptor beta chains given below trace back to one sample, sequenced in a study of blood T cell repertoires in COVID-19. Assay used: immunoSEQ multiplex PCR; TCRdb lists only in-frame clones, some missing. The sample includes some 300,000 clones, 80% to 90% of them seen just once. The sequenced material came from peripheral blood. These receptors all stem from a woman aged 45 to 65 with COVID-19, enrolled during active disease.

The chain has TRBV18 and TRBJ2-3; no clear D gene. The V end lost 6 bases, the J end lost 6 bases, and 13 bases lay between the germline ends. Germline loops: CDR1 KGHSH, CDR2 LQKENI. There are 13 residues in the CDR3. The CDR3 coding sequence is TGTGCCAGCTCCCTTAACTTGGAGGATACGCAGTATTTT. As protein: CASSLNLEDTQYF.

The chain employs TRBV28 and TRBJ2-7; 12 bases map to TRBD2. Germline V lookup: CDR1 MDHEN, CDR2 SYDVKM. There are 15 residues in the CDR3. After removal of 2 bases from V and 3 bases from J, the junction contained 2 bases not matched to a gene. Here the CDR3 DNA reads TGTGCCAGCAGTTTAGGGACTAGCGGGTACTACGAGCAGTACTTC. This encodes CASSLGTSGYYEQYF. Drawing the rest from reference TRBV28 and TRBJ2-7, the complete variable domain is DVKVTQSSRYLVKRTGEKVFLECVQDMDHENMFWYRQDPGLGLRLIYFSYDVKMKEKGDIPEGYSVSREKKERFSLILESASTNQTSMYLCASSLGTSGYYEQYFGPGTRLTVT.

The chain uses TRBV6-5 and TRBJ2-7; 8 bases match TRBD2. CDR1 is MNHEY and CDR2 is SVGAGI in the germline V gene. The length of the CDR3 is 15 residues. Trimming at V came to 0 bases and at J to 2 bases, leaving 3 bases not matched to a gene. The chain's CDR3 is CASSYSLAGPYEQYF. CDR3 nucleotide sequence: TGTGCCAGCAGTTACTCTCTAGCGGGCCCCTACGAGCAGTACTTC.

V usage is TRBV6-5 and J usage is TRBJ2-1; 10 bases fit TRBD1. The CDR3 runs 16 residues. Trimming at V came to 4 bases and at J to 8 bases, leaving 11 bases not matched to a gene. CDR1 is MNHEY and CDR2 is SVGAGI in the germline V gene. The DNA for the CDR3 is TGTGCCAGCAGTTTTTTTGCCGGGACAGGGGCCGATGAGCAGTTCTTC. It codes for CASSFFAGTGADEQFF.

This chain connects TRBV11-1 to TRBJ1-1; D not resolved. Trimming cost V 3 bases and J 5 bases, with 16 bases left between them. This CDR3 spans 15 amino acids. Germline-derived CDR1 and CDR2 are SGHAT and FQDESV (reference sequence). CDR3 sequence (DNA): TGTGCCAGCAGCTTCTTGTCAGGTTGGAATACTGAAGCTTTCTTT. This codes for CASSFLSGWNTEAFF.

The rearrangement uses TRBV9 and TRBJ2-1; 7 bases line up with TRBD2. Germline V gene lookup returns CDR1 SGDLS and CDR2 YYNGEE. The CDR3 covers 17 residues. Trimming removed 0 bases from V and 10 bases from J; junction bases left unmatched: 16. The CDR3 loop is CASSVAGTGGLMNEQFF. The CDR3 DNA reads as TGTGCCAGCAGCGTAGCTGGGACGGGAGGACTAATGAACGAGCAGTTCTTC.

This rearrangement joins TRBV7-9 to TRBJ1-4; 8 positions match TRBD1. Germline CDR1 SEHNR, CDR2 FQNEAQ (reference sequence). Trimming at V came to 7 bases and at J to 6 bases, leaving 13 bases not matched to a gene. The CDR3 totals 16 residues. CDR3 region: CASTQQSGTGDEKLFF. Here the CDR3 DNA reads TGTGCCAGCACCCAACAATCCGGGACAGGTGATGAAAAACTGTTTTTT.

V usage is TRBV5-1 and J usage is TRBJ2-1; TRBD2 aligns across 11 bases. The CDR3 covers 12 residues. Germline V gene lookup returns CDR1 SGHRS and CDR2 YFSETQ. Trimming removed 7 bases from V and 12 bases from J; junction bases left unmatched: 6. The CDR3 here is CASGLAGGRQFF. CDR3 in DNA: TGCGCCAGCGGGCTAGCGGGGGGACGGCAGTTCTTC.

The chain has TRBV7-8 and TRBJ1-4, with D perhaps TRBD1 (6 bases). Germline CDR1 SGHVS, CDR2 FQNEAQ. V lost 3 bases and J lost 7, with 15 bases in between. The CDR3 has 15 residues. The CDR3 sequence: CASSFTGQGGEKLFF. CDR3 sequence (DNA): TGTGCCAGCAGCTTCACAGGGCAAGGAGGTGAAAAACTGTTTTTT.

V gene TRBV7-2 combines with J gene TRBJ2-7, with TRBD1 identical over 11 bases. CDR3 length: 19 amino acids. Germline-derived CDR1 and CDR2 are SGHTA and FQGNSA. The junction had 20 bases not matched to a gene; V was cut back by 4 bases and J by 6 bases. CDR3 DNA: TGTGCCAGCAGCTATCCCGGGACAGGGGGAATGACCCTTCGGAGCGAGCAGTACTTC. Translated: CASSYPGTGGMTLRSEQYF.

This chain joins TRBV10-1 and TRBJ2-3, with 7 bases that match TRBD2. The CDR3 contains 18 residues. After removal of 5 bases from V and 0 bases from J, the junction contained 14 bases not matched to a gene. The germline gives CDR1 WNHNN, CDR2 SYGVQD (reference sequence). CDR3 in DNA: TGCGCCAGCAGTAGAAGGACTAGTCTATACGCTAGCACAGATACGCAGTATTTT. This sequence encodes CASSRRTSLYASTDTQYF.

The CDR3 spells CASSIDFTRAFF. CDR3 bases: TGTGCCAGTAGTATAGATTTTACAAGAGCTTTCTTT. J is TRBJ1-1 and V is TRBV19; no firm D call. CDR1 and CDR2 from the germline V gene are LNHDA and SQIVND (reference sequence). This CDR3 has 12 amino acids. Deletions cut 0 bases from V and 10 bases from J, with 9 bases between. Variable domain in full (rest from reference TRBV19 and TRBJ1-1): DGGITQSPKYLFRKEGQNVTLSCEQNLNHDAMYWYRQDPGQGLRLIYYSQIVNDFQKGDIAEGYSVSREKKESFPLTVTSAQKNPTAFYLCASSIDFTRAFFGQGTRLTVV.

CDR3 in amino acids: CVRGPPYSNQPQHF. In nucleotides, the CDR3 is TGTGTTAGGGGGCCTCCTTATAGCAATCAGCCCCAGCATTTT. The genes are TRBV19 and TRBJ1-5; TRBD1 agrees at 7 bases. CDR1 is LNHDA, CDR2 SQIVND, per germline (reference sequence). The CDR3 covers 14 residues.

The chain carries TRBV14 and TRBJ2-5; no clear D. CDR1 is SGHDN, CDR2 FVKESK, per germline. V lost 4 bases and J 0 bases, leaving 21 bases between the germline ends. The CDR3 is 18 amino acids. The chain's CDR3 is CASSLAPPWAANQETQYF. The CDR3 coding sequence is TGTGCCAGCAGCCTCGCCCCGCCGTGGGCCGCGAACCAAGAGACCCAGTACTTC.

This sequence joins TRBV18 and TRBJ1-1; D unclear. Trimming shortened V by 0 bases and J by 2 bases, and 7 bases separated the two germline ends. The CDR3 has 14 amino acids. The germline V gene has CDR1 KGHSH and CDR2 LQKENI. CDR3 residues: CASSPPSQNTEAFF. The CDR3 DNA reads TGTGCCAGCTCACCACCATCCCAAAACACTGAAGCTTTCTTT.

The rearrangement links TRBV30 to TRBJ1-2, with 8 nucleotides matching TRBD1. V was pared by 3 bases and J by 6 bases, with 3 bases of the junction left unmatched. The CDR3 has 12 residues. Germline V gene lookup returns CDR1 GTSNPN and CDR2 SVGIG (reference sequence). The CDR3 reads CAWSVTGDGYTF. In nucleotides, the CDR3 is TGTGCCTGGAGCGTGACAGGGGATGGCTACACCTTC.

DNA for the CDR3: TGTGCCAGCAGCGTACTACAGGGGGAGACCCAGTACTTC. Residues: CASSVLQGETQYF. The chain links TRBV9 to TRBJ2-5; 7 bases line up with TRBD1. V shed 1 base and J 5 bases; nucleotides not matched to a gene: 2. This CDR3 spans 13 amino acids. The germline gives CDR1 SGDLS, CDR2 YYNGEE.

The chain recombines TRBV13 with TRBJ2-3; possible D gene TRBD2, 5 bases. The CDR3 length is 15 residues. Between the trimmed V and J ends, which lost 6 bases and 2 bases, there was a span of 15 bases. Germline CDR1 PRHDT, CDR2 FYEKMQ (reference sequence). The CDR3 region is CASRNGISSTDTQYF. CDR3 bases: TGTGCCAGCAGAAACGGGATCTCTTCCACAGATACGCAGTATTTT.

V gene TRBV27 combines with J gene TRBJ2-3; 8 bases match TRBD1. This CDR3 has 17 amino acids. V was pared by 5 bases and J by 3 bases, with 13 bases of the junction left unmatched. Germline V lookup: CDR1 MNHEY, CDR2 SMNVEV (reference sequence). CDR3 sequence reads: CASSPLSPGGETDTQYF. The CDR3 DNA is TGTGCCAGCAGTCCCCTGTCTCCAGGGGGCGAAACAGATACGCAGTATTTT.

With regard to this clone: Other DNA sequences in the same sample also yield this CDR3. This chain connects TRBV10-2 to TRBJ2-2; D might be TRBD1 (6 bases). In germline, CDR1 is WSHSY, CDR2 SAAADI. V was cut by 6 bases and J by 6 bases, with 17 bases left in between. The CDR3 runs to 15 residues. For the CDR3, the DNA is TGCGCCAGCAGCGAACCACAGGGAAAGGCCGGGGAGCTGTTTTTT. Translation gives CASSEPQGKAGELFF.

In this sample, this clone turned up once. The CDR3 region is CASRKGGTANYGYTF. In nucleotides, the CDR3 is TGTGCCAGCAGGAAAGGGGGGACAGCTAACTATGGCTACACCTTC. This chain joins TRBV27 and TRBJ1-2, with TRBD1 identical over 7 bases. The V and J ends lost 6 bases and 0 bases, in that order; junction bases with no gene match: 7. This CDR3 contains 15 residues. CDR1 and CDR2 (germline): MNHEY, SMNVEV (reference sequence).

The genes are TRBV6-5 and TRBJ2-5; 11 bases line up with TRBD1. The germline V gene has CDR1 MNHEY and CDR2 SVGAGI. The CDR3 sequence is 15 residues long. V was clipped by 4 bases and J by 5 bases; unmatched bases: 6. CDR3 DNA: TGTGCCAGCAGTTCCCGGACAGGGGGCTGGGAGACCCAGTACTTC. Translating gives CASSSRTGGWETQYF.

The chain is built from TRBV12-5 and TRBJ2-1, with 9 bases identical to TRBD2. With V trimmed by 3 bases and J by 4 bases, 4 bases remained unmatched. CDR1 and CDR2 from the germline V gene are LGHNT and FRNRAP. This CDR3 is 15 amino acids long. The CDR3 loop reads CASGLRAGGYNEQFF. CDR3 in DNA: TGTGCTAGTGGTTTACGGGCGGGAGGGTACAATGAGCAGTTCTTC.